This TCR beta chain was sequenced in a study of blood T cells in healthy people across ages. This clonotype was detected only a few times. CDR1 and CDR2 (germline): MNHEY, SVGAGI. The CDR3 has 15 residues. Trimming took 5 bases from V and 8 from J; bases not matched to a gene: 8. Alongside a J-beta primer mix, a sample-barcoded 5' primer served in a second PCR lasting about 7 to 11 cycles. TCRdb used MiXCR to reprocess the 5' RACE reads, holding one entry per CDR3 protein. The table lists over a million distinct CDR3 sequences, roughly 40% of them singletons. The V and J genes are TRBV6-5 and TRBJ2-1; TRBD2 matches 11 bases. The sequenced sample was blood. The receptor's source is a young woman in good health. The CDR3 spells CASSELAGVIDEQFF. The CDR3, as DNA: TGTGCCAGCAGTGAACTAGCGGGAGTTATAGATGAGCAGTTCTTC.